This T cell receptor (beta chain) comes out of a study of blood T cell repertoires in COVID-19 (dated by TCRdb to 2018 to 2020). Regarding the research as a whole: Samples covering the acute and convalescent phases of COVID-19 were provided by collaborators in the United States, Italy and Spain. The prospective study material was composed of cDNA or gDNA derived from T cells, B-cell-depleted T cells, or PBMCs. Deeply sampled blood TCRbeta repertoires from subjects exposed to, actively infected with, or recovered from COVID-19 were included in the dataset. A freely available public database, intended as a resource for researchers studying the immune response to SARS-CoV-2, is where the repertoires were released. Samples came from the ongoing ImmuneRACE study (first 160 participants) plus 1,254 subjects from 6 global collaborators. Sample metadata almost always included a de-identified subject ID, COVID-19 status, age in years and sex. Where available, HLA class I and class II types were obtained from metadata supplied by the sample provider rather than from assay-based typing. What the authors observed across the whole study: How much clinical and demographic metadata was included differed by source and by participant, and the metadata was provided uncurated.

The germline V gene specifies KGHSH as CDR1 and LQKENI as CDR2. The V end loses 3 bases and the J end loses 1 base, and a stretch of 9 bases separates them. The CDR3 runs 14 amino acids, cysteine and phenylalanine included. The DNA shown is the 42-base CDR3, in frame from base 1. Comment on this clone: No antigen is known for it. No qualities accompany the bases; no much larger clone lies one base away.

TCRbeta CDR3 regions were amplified from genomic DNA using the immunoSEQ Assay, a bias-controlled multiplex PCR. The authors processed their data as follows. Nucleated cell counts per sample were estimated from amplification of reference gene primers within the assay. Sequence reads were collapsed and filtered to measure the absolute abundance of every unique TCRbeta CDR3 rearrangement. For each sample, productive Simpson clonality was calculated as the square root of Simpson's diversity index across productive rearrangements. Entries here come from immuneACCESS through TCRdb and include only in-frame sequences with V and J called. Some clones fail to appear in such tables; in the studies checked, an unresolved V gene covers under half of the shortfall, and the cause of the remainder is unknown. D and trimming were read from the DNA, whereas the V and J calls and clone size are those reported in that table. The sample has around 90,000 clones on record, approximately 86% of them singletons. Of the sample, about 15% is held by the ten largest clones.

Whole blood was collected in K2EDTA tubes by collaborating institutions according to the institutions' own protocols. For TCRbeta analysis, collaborators shipped samples as frozen whole blood, isolated PBMCs, or DNA extracted from either of those sample types. Sequencing used peripheral blood. The sequence links TRBV18 to TRBJ1-1, and the D gene may be TRBD1, 6 bases matching. The sequence was obtained from a male donor with acute or convalescent COVID-19. The CDR3 region reads CASSPGAPNTEAFF. The bases are TGTGCCAGCTCACCGGGGGCCCCGAACACTGAAGCTTTCTTT.